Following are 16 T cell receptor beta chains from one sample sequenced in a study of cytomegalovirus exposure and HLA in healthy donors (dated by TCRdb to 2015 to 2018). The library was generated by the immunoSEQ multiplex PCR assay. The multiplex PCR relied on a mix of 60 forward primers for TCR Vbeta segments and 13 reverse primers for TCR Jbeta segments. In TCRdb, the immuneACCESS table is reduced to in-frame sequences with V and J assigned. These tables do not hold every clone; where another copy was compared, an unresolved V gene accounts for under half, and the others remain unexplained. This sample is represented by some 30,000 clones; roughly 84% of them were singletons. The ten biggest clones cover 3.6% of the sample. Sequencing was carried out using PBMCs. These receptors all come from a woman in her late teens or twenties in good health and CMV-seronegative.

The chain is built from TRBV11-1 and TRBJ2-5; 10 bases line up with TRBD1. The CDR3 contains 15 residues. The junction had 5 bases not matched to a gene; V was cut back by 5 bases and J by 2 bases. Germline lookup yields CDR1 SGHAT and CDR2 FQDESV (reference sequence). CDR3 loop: CASSPGTGDQETQYF. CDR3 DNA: TGTGCCAGCAGCCCGGGGACAGGGGATCAAGAGACCCAGTACTTC.

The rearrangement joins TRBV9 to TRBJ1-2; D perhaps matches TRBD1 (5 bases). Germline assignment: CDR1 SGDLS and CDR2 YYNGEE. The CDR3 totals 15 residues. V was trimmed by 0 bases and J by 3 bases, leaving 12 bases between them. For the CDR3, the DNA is TGTGCCAGCAGCGTAGATCGGTGGGGGGACTATGGCTACACCTTC. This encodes CASSVDRWGDYGYTF.

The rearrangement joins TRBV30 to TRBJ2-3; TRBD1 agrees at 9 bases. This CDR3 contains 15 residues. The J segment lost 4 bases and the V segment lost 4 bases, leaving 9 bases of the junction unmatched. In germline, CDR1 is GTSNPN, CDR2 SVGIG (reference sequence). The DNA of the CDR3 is TGTGCCTGGACTCGCGACAGGGGGGTGGCAGATACGCAGTATTTT. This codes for CAWTRDRGVADTQYF.

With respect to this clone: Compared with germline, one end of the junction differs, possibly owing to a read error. The CDR3 DNA reads TGTGCCAGCAGTATTACAGGGGGCGGAGGGGGGCCCCAGAATTTT. The encoded protein is CASSITGGGGGPQNF. The V call is TRBV6-1, the J call TRBJ1-5, with 9 positions matching TRBD1. Germline V lookup: CDR1 MNHNS, CDR2 SASEGT. This CDR3 is built from 15 residues.

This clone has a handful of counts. As DNA, the CDR3 is TGTGCCAGCAGTGCTCTACTGTGGACAGGGGATTTAGCTAACTATGGCTACACCTTC. This sequence encodes CASSALLWTGDLANYGYTF. The gene calls are TRBV27 and TRBJ1-2; 9 positions agree with TRBD1. The CDR3 totals 19 residues. Per germline, CDR1 MNHEY and CDR2 SMNVEV (reference sequence). Trimming at V came to 5 bases and at J to 0 bases, leaving 16 bases not matched to a gene.

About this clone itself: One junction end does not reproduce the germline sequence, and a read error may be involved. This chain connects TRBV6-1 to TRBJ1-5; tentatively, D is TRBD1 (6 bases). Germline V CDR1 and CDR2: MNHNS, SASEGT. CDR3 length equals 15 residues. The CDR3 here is CASSAWRGRGQPQNF. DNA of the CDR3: TGTGCCAGCAGTGCCTGGCGGGGGCGCGGACAGCCCCAGAATTTT.

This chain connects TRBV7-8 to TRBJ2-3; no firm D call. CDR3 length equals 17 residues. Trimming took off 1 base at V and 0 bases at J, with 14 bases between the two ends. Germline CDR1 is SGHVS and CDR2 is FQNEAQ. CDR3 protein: CASSLEVTTPSTDTQYF. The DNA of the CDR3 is TGTGCCAGCAGCTTAGAAGTGACAACTCCCAGCACAGATACGCAGTATTTT.

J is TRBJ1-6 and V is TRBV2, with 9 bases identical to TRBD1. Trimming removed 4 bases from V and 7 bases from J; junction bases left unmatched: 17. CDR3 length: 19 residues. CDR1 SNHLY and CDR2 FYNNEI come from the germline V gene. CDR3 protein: CASSVGLFLTGGKNSPLHF. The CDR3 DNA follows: TGTGCCAGCAGTGTCGGCCTGTTTTTAACAGGGGGCAAAAATTCACCCCTCCACTTT.

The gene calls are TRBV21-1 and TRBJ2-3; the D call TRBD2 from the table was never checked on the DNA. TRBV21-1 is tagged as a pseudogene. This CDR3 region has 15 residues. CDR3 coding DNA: TGTGCCAGCAGCAAAGCCCCCAGGAGGACAGATACGCAGTATTTT. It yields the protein CASSKAPRRTDTQYF.

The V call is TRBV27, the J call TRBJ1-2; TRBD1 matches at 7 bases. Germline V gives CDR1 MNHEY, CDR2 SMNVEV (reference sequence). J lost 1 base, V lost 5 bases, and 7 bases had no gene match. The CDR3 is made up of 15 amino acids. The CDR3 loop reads CASSPRDRDNYGYTF. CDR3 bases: TGTGCCAGCAGTCCCAGGGACAGAGATAACTATGGCTACACCTTC.

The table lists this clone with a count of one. DNA for the CDR3: TGTGCCAGTGAGTCCCCCCCCTGGGGGCATGAGCAGTTCTTC. Protein sequence: CASESPPWGHEQFF. The chain has TRBV19 and TRBJ2-1, with a tentative D call TRBD1 (6 bases). The V end was cut by 8 bases, the J end by 8 bases, with 19 bases between. Germline values: CDR1 LNHDA, CDR2 SQIVND (reference sequence). This CDR3 has 14 residues.

Here the CDR3 reads CASSLEGGEYHEQYF. The CDR3 DNA sequence: TGTGCCAGCAGCTTGGAGGGGGGGGAGTACCACGAGCAGTACTTC. The V gene is TRBV9, the J gene TRBJ2-5; D is perhaps TRBD2 (7 bases). The J call could be wrong; TRBJ2-7 is a better fit for the DNA end. The CDR3 is 15 amino acids. CDR1 is SGDLS, CDR2 YYNGEE, per germline.

In DNA, the CDR3 is TGTGCCAGCAGTCGACAGGGGTATGGCACTGAAGCTTTCTTT. The encoded protein is CASSRQGYGTEAFF. This chain uses TRBV6-1 with TRBJ1-1; 8 bases match TRBD1. The J segment lost 4 bases and the V segment lost 5 bases, leaving 6 bases of the junction unmatched. Germline loops: CDR1 MNHNS, CDR2 SASEGT. The CDR3 runs to 14 residues.

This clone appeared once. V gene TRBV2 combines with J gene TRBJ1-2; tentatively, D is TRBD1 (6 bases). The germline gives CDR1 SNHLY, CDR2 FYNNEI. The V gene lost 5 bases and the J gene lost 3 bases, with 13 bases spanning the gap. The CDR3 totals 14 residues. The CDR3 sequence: CASSFQGQDYGYTF. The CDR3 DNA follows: TGTGCCAGCAGTTTCCAGGGGCAGGACTATGGCTACACCTTC.

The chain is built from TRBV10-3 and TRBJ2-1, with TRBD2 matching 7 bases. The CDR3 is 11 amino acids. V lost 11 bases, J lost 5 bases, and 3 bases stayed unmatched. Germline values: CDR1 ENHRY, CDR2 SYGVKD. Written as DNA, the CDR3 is TGTGCCTCTAGCGGAAACAATGAGCAGTTCTTC. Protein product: CASSGNNEQFF.

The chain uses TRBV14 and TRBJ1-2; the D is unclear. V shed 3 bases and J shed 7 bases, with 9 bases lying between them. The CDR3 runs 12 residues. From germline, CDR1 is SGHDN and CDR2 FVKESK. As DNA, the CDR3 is TGTGCCAGCAGCCAGTTCGGGGTTGGCTACACCTTC. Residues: CASSQFGVGYTF.